Following are 3 T cell receptor beta chains from one sample sequenced in a study of T cells after yellow fever vaccination. TCRdb redid the calling of the 5' RACE reads with MiXCR, one entry per CDR3 protein. This table has 95,000 to 100,000 distinct CDR3 sequences, roughly 6% appearing once. Sequences were derived from CD8+ T cells sorted from PBMCs, sampled 10 days after the yellow fever booster vaccination. Receptor source: a man aged 18 to 29 who received the YFV17D yellow fever vaccine.

This clonotype was seen many times. J is TRBJ2-1 and V is TRBV7-6; the D gene is possibly TRBD1 (5 bases). Trimming pared 2 bases from V and 0 bases from J, leaving 11 bases between. CDR3 size: 16 residues. Germline V lookup: CDR1 SGHVS, CDR2 FNYEAQ. CDR3 sequence (DNA): TGTGCCAGCAGCTTATACAGGTCTAGCTCCTACAATGAGCAGTTCTTC. Encoded protein: CASSLYRSSSYNEQFF.

This clonotype was detected a few times. The chain couples TRBV4-2 to TRBJ2-2; 8 nucleotides match TRBD2. V was clipped by 4 bases and J by 6 bases; unmatched bases: 19. The CDR3 has 19 residues. CDR1 and CDR2 (germline): LGHNA, YNFKEQ. In DNA, the CDR3 is TGTGCCAGCAGCCCCACAAGAGGGGAAGTTGGACTAGCATCCGGGGAGCTGTTTTTT. It translates to CASSPTRGEVGLASGELFF.

This clonotype was observed at least ten times. The rearrangement uses TRBV7-9 and TRBJ2-7; 10 nucleotides line up with TRBD2. The CDR3 covers 15 residues. J gave up 3 bases and V 6 bases, and 8 bases lay outside the gene matches. Germline loops: CDR1 SEHNR, CDR2 FQNEAQ (reference sequence). The chain's CDR3 is CASSRTGTSDYEQYF. For the CDR3, the DNA is TGTGCCAGCAGTCGAACCGGGACTAGCGACTACGAGCAGTACTTC.